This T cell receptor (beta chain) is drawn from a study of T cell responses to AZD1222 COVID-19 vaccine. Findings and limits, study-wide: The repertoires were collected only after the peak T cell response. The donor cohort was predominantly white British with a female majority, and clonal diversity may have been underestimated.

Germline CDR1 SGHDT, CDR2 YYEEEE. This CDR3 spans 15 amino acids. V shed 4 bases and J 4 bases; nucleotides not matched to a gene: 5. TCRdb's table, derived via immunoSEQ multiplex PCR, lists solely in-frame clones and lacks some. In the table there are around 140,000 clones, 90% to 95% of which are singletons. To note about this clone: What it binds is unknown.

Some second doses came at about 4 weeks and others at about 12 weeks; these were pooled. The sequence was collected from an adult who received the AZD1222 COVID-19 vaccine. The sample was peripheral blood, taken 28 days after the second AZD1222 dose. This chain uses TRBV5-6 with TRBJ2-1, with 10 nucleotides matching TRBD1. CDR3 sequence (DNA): TGTGCCAGCAGCCGAGGGACAGGGGAATACAATGAGCAGTTCTTC. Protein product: CASSRGTGEYNEQFF.